Listed here are 19 T cell receptor beta chains from one sample, sequenced in a study of cytomegalovirus exposure and HLA in healthy donors. It was with 60 Vbeta and 13 Jbeta primers that the PCR ran. Produced via immunoSEQ multiplex PCR; TCRdb's table is partial and in-frame only. The data hold roughly 160,000 clones, with 70% to 90% observed a single time. The sequenced material came from PBMCs. The source of these receptors is a young man in good health and CMV-seropositive.

This sequence joins TRBV7-2 and TRBJ2-3; unclear D gene. The CDR3 is 13 residues long. The ends were cut back, 5 bases at V and 6 bases at J, with 12 bases in the middle. Germline values: CDR1 SGHTA, CDR2 FQGNSA. The CDR3 nucleotides read TGTGCCAGCAGCCCGGCCATCGGGGATACGCAGTATTTT. Residues: CASSPAIGDTQYF.

The CDR3 sequence is CATSSGPNSDQPQHF. The DNA for the CDR3 is TGTGCCACCAGCAGTGGGCCGAATTCGGATCAGCCCCAGCATTTT. The rearrangement uses TRBV15 and TRBJ1-5; D ambiguous. The length of the CDR3 is 15 residues. The germline gives CDR1 LNHNV, CDR2 YYDKDF (reference sequence). V was cut by 3 bases and J by 5 bases, with 14 bases left in between.

The chain carries TRBV7-6 and TRBJ2-5; 9 nucleotides line up with TRBD1. There are 17 residues in the CDR3. In germline, CDR1 is SGHVS, CDR2 FNYEAQ. Unmatched junction bases numbered 10, after V lost 4 bases and J lost 1 base. CDR3 sequence reads: CASSSYYRGLGQETQYF. CDR3 nucleotide sequence: TGTGCCAGCAGCTCGTACTACAGGGGGCTAGGCCAAGAGACCCAGTACTTC.

The CDR3 DNA reads as TGTGCCAGCAGCCAAAATGGACAGATTGAAGAAGAGACCCAGTACTTC. Protein: CASSQNGQIEEETQYF. The rearrangement links TRBV7-2 to TRBJ2-5; a possible D gene is TRBD1 (6 bases). The CDR3 totals 16 residues. Germline V gene sequence: CDR1 SGHTA, CDR2 FQGNSA. Trimming took off 5 bases at V and 3 bases at J, with 19 bases between the two ends.

The J gene is TRBJ1-3, the V gene TRBV5-1, with TRBD1 as a possible D gene (5 bases). Per germline, CDR1 SGHRS and CDR2 YFSETQ. The V gene lost 3 bases and the J gene lost 8 bases, with 12 bases spanning the gap. The CDR3 spans 13 residues. CDR3: CASSSPGSDTIYF. CDR3 sequence (DNA): TGCGCCAGCAGCTCACCAGGGTCGGACACCATATATTTT.

The chain has TRBV6-5 and TRBJ2-1, with D uncertain. The germline gives CDR1 MNHEY, CDR2 SVGAGI. The CDR3 extends over 13 amino acids. Trimming left V 7 bases short and J 5 bases short, with 12 bases between. The CDR3 loop is CASTRNRNNEQFF. DNA for the CDR3: TGTGCCAGCACAAGAAACAGAAACAATGAGCAGTTCTTC.

This chain links TRBV5-1 with TRBJ2-1, with 7 bases that match TRBD2. Germline trimming cut 0 bases from V and 7 bases from J; bases unmatched to any gene: 16. CDR1 and CDR2 from the germline V gene are SGHRS and YFSETQ. The CDR3 covers 18 residues. In DNA form, the CDR3 reads TGCGCCAGCAGCTTGGATCTGTTTGCGGGGGAGTCAGGAAATGAGCAGTTCTTC. Translating gives CASSLDLFAGESGNEQFF.

On this clone: Relative to the germline gene, one junction end is altered; a read error may explain this. The chain joins TRBV7-9 to TRBJ1-1; weak D call: TRBD1 (5 bases). This CDR3 has 17 residues. Germline V gene lookup returns CDR1 SEHNR and CDR2 FQNEAQ (reference sequence). This chain's CDR3 is CANSPPTGGGMNTEAFF. CDR3 DNA sequence: TGTGCCAACAGCCCACCTACCGGGGGAGGGATGAACACTGAAGCTTTCTTT.

The chain employs TRBV5-6 and TRBJ2-2; TRBD1 matches 9 bases. This CDR3 contains 16 residues. CDR1 is SGHDT and CDR2 is YYEEEE in the germline V gene. The J segment lost 6 bases and the V segment lost 4 bases, leaving 10 bases of the junction unmatched. CDR3: CASSHTRDRVSGELFF. Here the CDR3 DNA reads TGTGCCAGCAGCCATACCCGGGACAGGGTTTCCGGGGAGCTGTTTTTT.

The CDR3 loop is CASSLGTSSYNEQFF. The CDR3 nucleotides are TGTGCCAGCAGCTTAGGGACTAGCTCCTACAATGAGCAGTTCTTC. V is TRBV7-9 and J is TRBJ2-1; TRBD2 aligns across 7 bases. The CDR3 is 15 residues long. Looked up from germline, CDR1 is SEHNR and CDR2 is FQNEAQ (reference sequence). The J segment lost 0 bases and the V segment lost 1 base, leaving 0 bases of the junction unmatched.

This chain uses TRBV6-5 with TRBJ2-2; 7 nucleotides line up with TRBD1. This CDR3 comprises 14 residues. J was trimmed by 4 bases and V by 7 bases; bases with no gene match: 6. Germline CDR1 and CDR2: MNHEY and SVGAGI. This chain's CDR3 is CASTNRGSTGELFF. The CDR3 DNA reads TGTGCCAGCACGAACAGGGGATCCACCGGGGAGCTGTTTTTT.

The rearrangement links TRBV19 to TRBJ2-1; possibly TRBD2 for D (5 bases). The CDR3 sequence is 13 residues long. Trimming pared 3 bases from V and 8 bases from J, leaving 11 bases between. CDR1 is LNHDA and CDR2 is SQIVND in the germline V gene (reference sequence). CDR3 sequence: CASSIGGSDEQFF. CDR3 bases: TGTGCCAGTAGTATCGGCGGGTCAGATGAGCAGTTCTTC.

This clone has a single count. The rearrangement joins TRBV7-3 to TRBJ2-1; 7 positions agree with TRBD2. The CDR3 covers 15 residues. The ends lost 2 bases at V and 4 bases at J; junction bases unmatched: 5. Germline V gives CDR1 SGHTA, CDR2 FQGTGA. DNA of the CDR3: TGTGCCAGCAGCTTACCGGGACTACCTTACAATGAGCAGTTCTTC. This codes for CASSLPGLPYNEQFF.

The genes are TRBV5-1 and TRBJ2-2, with TRBD2 identical over 10 bases. Germline-derived CDR1 and CDR2 are SGHRS and YFSETQ. Trimming cost V 4 bases and J 3 bases; bases outside gene matches: 6. The CDR3 is 16 amino acids. CDR3 bases: TGCGCCAGCAGCGCAGGACTAGCGGTCTACACCGGGGAGCTGTTTTTT. Translated: CASSAGLAVYTGELFF.

The chain recombines TRBV27 with TRBJ2-7; D unclear. V lost 4 bases to trimming and J lost 0 bases, with 7 bases between them. Per the germline V gene, CDR1 is MNHEY and CDR2 is SMNVEV (reference sequence). This CDR3 is 13 amino acids long. The CDR3 reads CASSYVSSYEQYF. CDR3 DNA: TGTGCCAGCAGTTACGTCAGCTCCTACGAGCAGTACTTC.

The J gene is TRBJ1-4, the V gene TRBV18; 8 positions match TRBD1. Germline loops: CDR1 KGHSH, CDR2 LQKENI. This CDR3 spans 16 amino acids. V was pared by 3 bases and J by 0 bases, with 3 bases of the junction left unmatched. CDR3 region: CASSPRGRSTNEKLFF. Here the CDR3 DNA reads TGTGCCAGCTCACCCAGGGGGCGGTCAACTAATGAAAAACTGTTTTTT.

The chain carries TRBV7-9 and TRBJ1-2; the match to TRBD1 covers 9 bases. J gave up 3 bases and V 5 bases, and 4 bases lay outside the gene matches. The germline gives CDR1 SEHNR, CDR2 FQNEAQ (reference sequence). This CDR3 comprises 14 residues. CDR3 nucleotide sequence: TGTGCCAGCAGCCAAACAGGGGGCGACTATGGCTACACCTTC. Amino acid sequence: CASSQTGGDYGYTF.

This chain uses TRBV5-1 with TRBJ2-1, with TRBD1 as a possible D gene (5 bases). Germline-derived CDR1 and CDR2 are SGHRS and YFSETQ. Trimming left V 6 bases short and J 9 bases short, with 16 bases between. The CDR3 is 13 amino acids. The CDR3 loop reads CASTDTNNGEQFF. The CDR3 DNA is TGCGCCAGCACGGACACTAACAATGGTGAGCAGTTCTTC.

This chain uses TRBV14 with TRBJ2-2; no clear D gene. Germline V lookup: CDR1 SGHDN, CDR2 FVKESK. Trimming cost V 1 base and J 1 base, with 7 bases left between them. This CDR3 comprises 15 residues. The CDR3 sequence: CASSQVPGNTGELFF. CDR3 coding DNA: TGTGCCAGCAGCCAAGTGCCGGGGAACACCGGGGAGCTGTTTTTT.